The clone carrying this T cell receptor (beta chain) was observed a handful of times. The antigen is not known. With iRepertoire HTBI primers and Arm-PCR of CDR3 regions, TCR beta libraries were built. Authors' data handling: The study identified under 80 TRBV and approximately 13 TRBJ segments across samples. TCRdb analysed the multiplex PCR reads with MiXCR anew, one entry per CDR3 protein. The authors' filters were not applied to this entry. The sample holds under 400,000 distinct CDR3 sequences, roughly a sixth seen once. Stated time point: newly diagnosed GD, antithyroid drugs for less than 3 months. TCR sequences were obtained from RNA taken from PBMCs. The data belong to a study of regulatory T cells in long-lasting Graves disease. Study conclusions and caveats: Persistent disease showed a preference for TRBV28, TRBJ1-2 and TRBJ2-5. Clonotypes that were public and shared totalled about 2,500 in persistent patients versus around 970 in new patients.

The germline gives CDR1 MGHDK, CDR2 SYGVNS. The CDR3 runs to 14 residues. Trimming left V 8 bases short and J 7 bases short, with 15 bases between. These records were also assigned to another study, of T cells in Graves' hyperthyroidism and ophthalmopathy. That investigation notes: Clinical symptoms, serum thyroxine, TRAb, thyroid ultrasound and orbital computed tomography informed diagnoses.

The sample here was peripheral blood mononuclear cells (PBMCs), taken at new diagnosis, from a patient treated with antithyroid drugs. J is TRBJ1-6 and V is TRBV25-1; tentatively, D is TRBD1 (5 bases). This clonotype originated in a man between 35 and 55 years old with Graves disease. Here the CDR3 DNA reads TGTGCCAGCGCGGCGAGGGACCAAAATTCACCCCTCCACTTT. Protein product: CASAARDQNSPLHF.